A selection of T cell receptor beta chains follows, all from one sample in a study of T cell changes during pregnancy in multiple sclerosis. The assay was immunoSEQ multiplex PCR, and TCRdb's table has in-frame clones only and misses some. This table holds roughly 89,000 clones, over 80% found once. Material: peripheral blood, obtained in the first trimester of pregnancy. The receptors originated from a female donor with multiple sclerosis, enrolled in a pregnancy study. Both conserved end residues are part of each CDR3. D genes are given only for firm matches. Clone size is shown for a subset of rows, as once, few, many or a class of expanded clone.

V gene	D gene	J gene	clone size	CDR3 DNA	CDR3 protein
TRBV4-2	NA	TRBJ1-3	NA	TGTGCCAGCAGCCAAGGGGTCGGGGGATTGTCTGGAAACACCATATATTTT	CASSQGVGGLSGNTIYF
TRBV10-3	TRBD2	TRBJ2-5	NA	TGTGCCATCAGTGAGTCCGGGACTAGCGGGGCGCATAAAGAGACCCAGTACTTC	CAISESGTSGAHKETQYF
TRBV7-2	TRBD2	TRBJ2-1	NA	TGTGCCAGCAGGAAGACTAGCGGGGGGCATAATGAGCAGTTCTTC	CASRKTSGGHNEQFF
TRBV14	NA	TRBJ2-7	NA	TGTGCCAGCAGCCCCCCACGGGGGGCCCACTACGAGCAGTACTTC	CASSPPRGAHYEQYF
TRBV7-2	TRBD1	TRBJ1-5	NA	TGTGCCAGCAGCTTAGGCCAGGGGGGTCAGCCCCAGCATTTT	CASSLGQGGQPQHF
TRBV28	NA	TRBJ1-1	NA	TGTGCCAGCAGTTTCGCCCAGGGGGCTTTCTTT	CASSFAQGAFF
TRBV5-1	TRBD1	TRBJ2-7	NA	TGCGCCAGCACCGATATGGACAGGGGACGCTACGAGCAGTACTTC	CASTDMDRGRYEQYF
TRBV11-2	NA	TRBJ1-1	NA	TGTGCCAGCAGCCGGCACAGTACAGGGCGAGGAACCTGGAGCACTGAAGCTTTCTTT	CASSRHSTGRGTWSTEAFF
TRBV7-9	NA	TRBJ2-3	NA	TGTGCCAGCAGCCTATTGGGCACAGATACGCAGTATTTT	CASSLLGTDTQYF
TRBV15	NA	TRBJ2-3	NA	TGTGCCACCAGCAGAGACAGGGAGGGGGGGAGAGATACGCAGTATTTT	CATSRDREGGRDTQYF
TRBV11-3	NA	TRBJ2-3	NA	TGTGCCAGCAGATCGACTGGCACAGATACGCAGTATTTT	CASRSTGTDTQYF
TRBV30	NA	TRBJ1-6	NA	TGTGCCTGGGGGAGGGGTTGGCATTCACCCCTCCACTTT	CAWGRGWHSPLHF
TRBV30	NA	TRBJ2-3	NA	TGTGCCTGGGCGGGCCTATCCCGGACAGATACGCAGTATTTT	CAWAGLSRTDTQYF
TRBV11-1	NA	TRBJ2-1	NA	TGTGCCAGCAGCTTATTACAGGGACGGAATGAGCAGTTCTTC	CASSLLQGRNEQFF
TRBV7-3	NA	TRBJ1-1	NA	TGTGCCAGCAGCCCCCAGGGGCCGGGAACTGAAGCTTTCTTT	CASSPQGPGTEAFF
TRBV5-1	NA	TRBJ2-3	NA	TGCGCCAGCAGCTTGGATTTAATCACAGATACGCAGTATTTT	CASSLDLITDTQYF
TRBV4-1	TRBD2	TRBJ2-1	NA	TGCGCCAGCAGCCAATATAGCGGGGGGGGTCTCAATGAGCAGTTCTTC	CASSQYSGGGLNEQFF
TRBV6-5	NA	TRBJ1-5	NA	TGTGCCAGCAGTTCTGCGGGTGAAGACCAGCATTTT	CASSSAGEDQHF
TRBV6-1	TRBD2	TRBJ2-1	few	TGTGCCAGCAGTGAAGCTAGCGGGGGGGCCAATGAGCAGTTCTTC	CASSEASGGANEQFF
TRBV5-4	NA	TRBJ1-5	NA	TGTGCCAGCAGCTTCCAGGGAAGTGCGGGCAATCAGCCCCAGCATTTT	CASSFQGSAGNQPQHF
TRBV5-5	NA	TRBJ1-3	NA	TGTGCCAGCAGCGGTTCGGTCGACACCATATATTTT	CASSGSVDTIYF
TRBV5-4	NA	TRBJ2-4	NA	TGTGCCAGCAGCTGGGGCCCCGACATTCAGTACTTC	CASSWGPDIQYF
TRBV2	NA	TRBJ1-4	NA	TGTGCCAGCAACCAGGTTTCGACTAATGAAAAACTGTTTTTT	CASNQVSTNEKLFF
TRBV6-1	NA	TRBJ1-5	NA	TGTGCCAGCAGCCAGGATCAGCCCCAGCATTTT	CASSQDQPQHF
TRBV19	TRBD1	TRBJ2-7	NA	TGTGCCAGTAGTATAGTAGGGACAGGCGAATTCTCCTACGAGCAGTACTTC	CASSIVGTGEFSYEQYF
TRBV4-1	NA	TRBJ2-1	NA	TGCGCCAGCAGCCCTCGCTCCTACAATGAGCAGTTCTTC	CASSPRSYNEQFF
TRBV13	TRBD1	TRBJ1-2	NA	TGTGCCAGCAGCATAACAGGGGGCTATGGCTACACCTTC	CASSITGGYGYTF
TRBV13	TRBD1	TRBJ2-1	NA	TGTGCCAGCAGCTTAGACAGGGGAACTGAGCAGTTCTTC	CASSLDRGTEQFF
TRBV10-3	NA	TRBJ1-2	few	TGTGCCATATCCCAGGGGAGTGGCTACACCTTC	CAISQGSGYTF
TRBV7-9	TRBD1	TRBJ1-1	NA	TGTGCCAGCAGCTTAGGACAGGGCATCGCTGAAGCTTTCTTT	CASSLGQGIAEAFF
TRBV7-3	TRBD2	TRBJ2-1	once	TGTGCCAGCAGCTTAAGAGCGGGGGCGTCCTACAATGAGCAGTTCTTC	CASSLRAGASYNEQFF
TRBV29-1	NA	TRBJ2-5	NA	TGCAGCGTTGAAGAATACAGGGCCCGGGAGACCCAGTACTTC	CSVEEYRARETQYF
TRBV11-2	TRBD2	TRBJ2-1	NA	TGTGCCAGCAGCTTAGCGGGGGGGCAGTACAATGAGCAGTTCTTC	CASSLAGGQYNEQFF
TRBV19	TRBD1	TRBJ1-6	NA	TGTGCCAGTAGTATTGGAGGGGGCCAAGGGGTTTCACCCCTCCACTTT	CASSIGGGQGVSPLHF
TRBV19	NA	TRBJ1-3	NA	TGTGCCAGTGCCGCAGGACAGAGTGGAAACACCATATATTTT	CASAAGQSGNTIYF
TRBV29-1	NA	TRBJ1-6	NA	TGCAGCGTTGAAGAAGGAGCCAGCCCTGGGTCCCTCCACTTT	CSVEEGASPGSLHF
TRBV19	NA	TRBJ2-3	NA	TGTGCCAGTAGTCTCCTTAGCACAGATACGCAGTATTTT	CASSLLSTDTQYF
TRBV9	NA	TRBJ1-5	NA	TGTGCCAGCAGCCGGGGATATAGCAATCAGCCCCAGCATTTT	CASSRGYSNQPQHF
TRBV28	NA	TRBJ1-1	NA	TGTGCCAGCAGATCAGGATTTTCTGAAGCTTTCTTT	CASRSGFSEAFF
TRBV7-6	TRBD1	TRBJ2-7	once	TGTGCCAGCAGCTTAGAGTTTGGCAGGGGGTCCGAGCAGTACTTC	CASSLEFGRGSEQYF
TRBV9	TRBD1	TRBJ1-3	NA	TGTGCCAGCAGCGCAACCGGGACAGGGGTCCTCGGAAACACCATATATTTT	CASSATGTGVLGNTIYF
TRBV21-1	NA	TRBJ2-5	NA	TGTGCCAGCAGCCCCTGGACAGGGCGGTGGGAGACCCAGTACTTC	CASSPWTGRWETQYF
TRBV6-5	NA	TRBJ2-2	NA	TGTGCCAGCAGTTACTCCGGGACACCGATCGTCGGGGAGCTGTTTTTT	CASSYSGTPIVGELFF
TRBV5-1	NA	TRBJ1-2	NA	TGCGCCAGCAGCTTAGGACGGGGATATGGCTACACCTTC	CASSLGRGYGYTF
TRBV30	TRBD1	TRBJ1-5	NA	TGTGCCTGGAGTCCCCTTGGGGACAGGGGGAATCAGCCCCAGCATTTT	CAWSPLGDRGNQPQHF
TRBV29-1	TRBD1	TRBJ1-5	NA	TGCAGCGGCTCTACAGGGGATAGCAATCAGCCCCAGCATTTT	CSGSTGDSNQPQHF
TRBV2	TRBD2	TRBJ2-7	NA	TGTGCCAGCAGTCCAGGGAGGGTCTACGAGCAGTACTTC	CASSPGRVYEQYF
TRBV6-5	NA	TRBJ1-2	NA	TGTGCCAGCAGACCTATTCAGGGGAGCCCTTATGGCTACACCTTC	CASRPIQGSPYGYTF
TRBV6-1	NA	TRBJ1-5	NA	TGTGCCAGCAGTGAAGGGAGGCCCCAGCATTTT	CASSEGRPQHF
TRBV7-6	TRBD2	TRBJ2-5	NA	TGTGCCAGCACCCTTAGCGGGGGAGGGGCCCGAGAGACCCAGTACTTC	CASTLSGGGARETQYF
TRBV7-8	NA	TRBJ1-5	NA	TGTGCCAGCAGCTTAGTCGCTAACCCTAGCAATCAGCCCCAGCATTTT	CASSLVANPSNQPQHF
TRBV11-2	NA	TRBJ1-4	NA	TGTGCCAGCAGCCGACCCAGGGTCCAGGAAAAACTGTTTTTT	CASSRPRVQEKLFF
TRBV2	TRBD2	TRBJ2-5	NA	TGTGCCAGCAGTGAAAGACTAGCGGGGGGCGCGGAGACCCAGTACTTC	CASSERLAGGAETQYF
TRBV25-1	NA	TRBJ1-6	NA	TGTGCCAGCAGTGAGGGGGCCGCTAATTCACCCCTCCACTTT	CASSEGAANSPLHF
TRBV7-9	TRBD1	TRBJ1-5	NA	TGTGCCAGCACGGGACAGGGGAGCAATCAGCCCCAGCATTTT	CASTGQGSNQPQHF
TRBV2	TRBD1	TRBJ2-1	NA	TGTGCCAGCAGTGAAGCGCTTTACAGGGGGCGAGATGAGCAGTTCTTC	CASSEALYRGRDEQFF
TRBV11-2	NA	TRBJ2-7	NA	TGTGCCAGCAGCACCCGGGACAAGAGCTCCTACGAGCAGTACTTC	CASSTRDKSSYEQYF